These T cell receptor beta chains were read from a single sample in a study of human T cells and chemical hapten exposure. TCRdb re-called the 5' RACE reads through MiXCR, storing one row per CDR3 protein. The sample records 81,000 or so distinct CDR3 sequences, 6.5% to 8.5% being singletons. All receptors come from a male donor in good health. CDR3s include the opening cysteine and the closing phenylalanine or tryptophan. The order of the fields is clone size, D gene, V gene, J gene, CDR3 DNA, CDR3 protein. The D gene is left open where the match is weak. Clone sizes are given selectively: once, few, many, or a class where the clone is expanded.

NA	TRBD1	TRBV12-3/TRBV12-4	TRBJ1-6	TGTGCCAGCAGTTCTATGGGGACAGGGGGGGGTTCACCCCTCCACTTT	CASSSMGTGGGSPLHF
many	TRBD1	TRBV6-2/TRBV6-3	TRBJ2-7	TGTGCCAGCAGAGCCGGGACAGGGGAATACGAGCAGTACTTC	CASRAGTGEYEQYF
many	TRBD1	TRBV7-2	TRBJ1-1	TGTGCCAGCAGCTTACCGGACAGGGCTCGCACTGAAGCTTTCTTT	CASSLPDRARTEAFF
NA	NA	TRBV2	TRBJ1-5	TGTGCCAGCAGTGAGTCCCGTAGCAATCAGCCCCAGCATTTT	CASSESRSNQPQHF
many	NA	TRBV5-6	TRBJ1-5	TGTGCCAGCAGCCGAGGACAGTACAATCAGCCCCAGCATTTT	CASSRGQYNQPQHF
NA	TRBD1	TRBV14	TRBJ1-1	TGTGCCAGCAGCTATGAACCCGGGACAGGGAACACTGAAGCTTTCTTT	CASSYEPGTGNTEAFF
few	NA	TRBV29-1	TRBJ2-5	TGCAGCGCCGGGCCATGCCAAGAGACCCAGTACTTC	CSAGPCQETQYF
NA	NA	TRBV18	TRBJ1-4	TGTGCCAGCTCACCAACTCCAGGAATAGGTGAAAAACTGTTTTTT	CASSPTPGIGEKLFF
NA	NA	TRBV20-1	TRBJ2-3	TGCAGTGCTAGAGGACGGGGGACAGATACGCAGTATTTT	CSARGRGTDTQYF
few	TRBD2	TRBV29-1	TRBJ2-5	TGCAGCGTTGAACCTCGGGCTAGCGGGAGGGAGACCCAGTACTTC	CSVEPRASGRETQYF
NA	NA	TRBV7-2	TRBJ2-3	TGTGCCAGCAGCTCCCCAACAGGGATTCGAGTCGGAGATACGCAGTATTTT	CASSSPTGIRVGDTQYF
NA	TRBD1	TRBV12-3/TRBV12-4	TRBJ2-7	TGTGCCAGCAGCGACAGGGGGTCCTACGAGCAGTACTTC	CASSDRGSYEQYF
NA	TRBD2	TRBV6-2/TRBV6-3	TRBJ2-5	TGTGCCAGCAGAGACGAGGCGGGACTAGCGGAAGAGACCCAGTACTTC	CASRDEAGLAEETQYF
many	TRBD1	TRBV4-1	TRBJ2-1	TGCGCCAGCAGCCAAGATTTAAGGACAGGGGGACACAATGAGCAGTTCTTC	CASSQDLRTGGHNEQFF
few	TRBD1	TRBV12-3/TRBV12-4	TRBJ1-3	TGTGCCAGCAGTTTAACAGGGGGCGGAAACACCATATATTTT	CASSLTGGGNTIYF
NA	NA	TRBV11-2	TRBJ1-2	TGTGCCAGCAGCTTAGGGGGGTCTCGATATGGCTACACCTTC	CASSLGGSRYGYTF
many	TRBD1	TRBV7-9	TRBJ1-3	TGTGCCAGCAGCGCGACCGGACAGGGCCACACCATATATTTT	CASSATGQGHTIYF
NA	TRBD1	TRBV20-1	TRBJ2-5	TGCAGTGCCCCCGACAGGGGGAGGCAAGAGACCCAGTACTTC	CSAPDRGRQETQYF
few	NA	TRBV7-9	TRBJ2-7	TGTGCCAGCAGTTCCGGGCCTGACGAGCAGTACTTC	CASSSGPDEQYF
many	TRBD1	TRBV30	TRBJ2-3	TGTGCCTGGAGTCCGGGACAGGGAGCGGGCACAGATACGCAGTATTTT	CAWSPGQGAGTDTQYF
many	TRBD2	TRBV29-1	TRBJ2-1	TGCAGCGTTGAAGGGATGACTAGCGGGGATTATGAGCAGTTCTTC	CSVEGMTSGDYEQFF
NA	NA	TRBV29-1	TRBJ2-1	TGCAGCGTTGGAGGGGGGGTCAATGAGCAGTTCTTC	CSVGGGVNEQFF
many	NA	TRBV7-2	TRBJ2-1	TGTGCCAGCAGCCCGCGGGATTCCTACAATGAGCAGTTCTTC	CASSPRDSYNEQFF
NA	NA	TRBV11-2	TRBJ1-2	TGTGCCAGCAGCTTAGATGGGGGGCCCGCGACCCGCTACACCTTC	CASSLDGGPATRYTF
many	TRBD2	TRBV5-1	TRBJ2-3	TGCGCCAGCAGCTGGGGGACTAGCGGGAGTTCAGATACGCAGTATTTT	CASSWGTSGSSDTQYF
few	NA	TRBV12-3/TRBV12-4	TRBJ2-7	TGTGCCAGCAGTTTCACCTTCTCCTACGAGCAGTACTTC	CASSFTFSYEQYF
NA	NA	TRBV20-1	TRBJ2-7	TGCAGTGCTAGAGATTTGCAGGGTGGCTACGAGCAGTACTTC	CSARDLQGGYEQYF
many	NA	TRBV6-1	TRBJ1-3	TGTGCCAGCAGGGGGGGCTCTGGAAACACCATATATTTT	CASRGGSGNTIYF
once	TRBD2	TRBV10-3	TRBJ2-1	TGTGCCATCAGTGAGTCGTCCGTGACTAGCGGATTATACAATGAGCAGTTCTTC	CAISESSVTSGLYNEQFF